The entry below gives a single T cell receptor (beta chain) sequence along with its context. The CDR3 has 15 residues. V lost 5 bases and J lost 2; bases outside the gene matches: 8. Germline V gene sequence: CDR1 MNHNS, CDR2 SASEGT. Using RNA transcripts, the TCR beta CDR3 regions were amplified. Investigators did first-round RT-PCR with HTBI primers, then second-round multiplex PCR. TCRdb used MiXCR to reprocess the multiplex PCR reads, holding one entry per CDR3 protein. The repertoire consists of 200,000 to 250,000 distinct CDR3 sequences, with about a fifth occurring once and the leading ten covering around two fifths. This record belongs to a study of Graves' ophthalmopathy and Graves' hyperthyroidism.

The sequenced material came from peripheral blood. This TCR came from a woman between 50 and 59 years old with Graves' ophthalmopathy. The chain employs TRBV6-1 and TRBJ2-7; 8 nucleotides match TRBD1. CDR3 nucleotides: TGTGCCAGCAGTCCCCGACAGGGGCTAACCTACGAGCAGTACTTC. This gives the protein CASSPRQGLTYEQYF.